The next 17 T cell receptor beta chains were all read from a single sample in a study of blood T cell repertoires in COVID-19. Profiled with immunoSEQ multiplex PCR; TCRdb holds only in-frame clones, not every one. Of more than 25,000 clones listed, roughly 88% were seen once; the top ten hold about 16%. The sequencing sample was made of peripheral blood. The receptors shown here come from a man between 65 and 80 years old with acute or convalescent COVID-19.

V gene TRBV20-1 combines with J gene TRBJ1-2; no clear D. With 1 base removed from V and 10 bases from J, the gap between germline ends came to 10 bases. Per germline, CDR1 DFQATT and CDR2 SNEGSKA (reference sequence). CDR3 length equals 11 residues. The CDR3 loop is CSARGGEDYTF. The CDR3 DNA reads TGCAGTGCTAGAGGGGGAGAGGACTACACCTTC.

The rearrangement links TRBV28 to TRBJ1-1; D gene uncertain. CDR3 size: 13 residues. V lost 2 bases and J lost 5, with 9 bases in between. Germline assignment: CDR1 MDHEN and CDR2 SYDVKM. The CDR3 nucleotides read TGTGCCAGCAGTTTAAGGTGGAGGACTGAAGCTTTCTTT. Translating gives CASSLRWRTEAFF.

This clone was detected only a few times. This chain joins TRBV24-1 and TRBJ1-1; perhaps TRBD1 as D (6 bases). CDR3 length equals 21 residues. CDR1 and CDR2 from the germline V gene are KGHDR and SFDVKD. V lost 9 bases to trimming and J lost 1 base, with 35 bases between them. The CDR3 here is CATETTAENGSPGHSNTEAFF. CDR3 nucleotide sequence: TGTGCCACCGAAACGACCGCTGAAAATGGATCACCGGGACACTCGAACACTGAAGCTTTCTTT.

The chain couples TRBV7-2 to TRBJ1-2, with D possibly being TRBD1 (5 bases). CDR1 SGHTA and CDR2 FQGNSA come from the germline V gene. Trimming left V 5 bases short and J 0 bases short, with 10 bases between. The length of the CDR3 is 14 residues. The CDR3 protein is CASSPRDPNYGYTF. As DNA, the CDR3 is TGTGCCAGCAGCCCCAGGGATCCTAACTATGGCTACACCTTC.

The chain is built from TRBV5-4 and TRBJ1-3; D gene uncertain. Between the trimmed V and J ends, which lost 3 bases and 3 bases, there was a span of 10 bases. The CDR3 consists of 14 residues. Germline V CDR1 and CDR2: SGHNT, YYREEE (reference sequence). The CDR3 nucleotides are TGTGCCAGCAGCTCCGGGGAAGGTGGAAACACCATATATTTT. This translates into CASSSGEGGNTIYF. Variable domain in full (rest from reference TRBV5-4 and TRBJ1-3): ETGVTQSPTHLIKTRGQQVTLRCSSQSGHNTVSWYQQALGQGPQFIFQYYREEENGRGNFPPRFSGLQFPNYSSELNVNALELDDSALYLCASSSGEGGNTIYFGEGSWLTVV.

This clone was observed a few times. The CDR3 DNA reads as TGTGCCAGCAGCTCACCGAGGGGACAGTTTTTTCAAGAGACCCAGTACTTC. Its translation is CASSSPRGQFFQETQYF. V and J are TRBV7-9 and TRBJ2-5; TRBD1 matches 7 bases. The trim removed 4 bases at V and 2 bases at J, leaving 13 bases unmatched. Germline V gene sequence: CDR1 SEHNR, CDR2 FQNEAQ (reference sequence). The CDR3 contains 17 residues. The full variable domain, completed using reference TRBV7-9 and TRBJ2-5, is DTGVSQNPRHKITKRGQNVTFRCDPISEHNRLYWYRQTLGQGPEFLTYFQNEAQLEKSRLLSDRFSAERPKGSFSTLEIQRTEQGDSAMYLCASSSPRGQFFQETQYFGPGTRLLVL.

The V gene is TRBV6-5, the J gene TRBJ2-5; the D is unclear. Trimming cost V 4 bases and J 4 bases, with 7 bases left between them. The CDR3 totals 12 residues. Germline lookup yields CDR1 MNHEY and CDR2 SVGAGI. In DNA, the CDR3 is TGTGCCAGCAGTTCGCTAGGAGAGACCCAGTACTTC. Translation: CASSSLGETQYF.

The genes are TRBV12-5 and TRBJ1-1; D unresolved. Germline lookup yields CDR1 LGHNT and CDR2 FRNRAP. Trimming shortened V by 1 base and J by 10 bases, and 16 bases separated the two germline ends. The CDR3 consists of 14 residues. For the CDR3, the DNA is TGTGCTAGTGGTTTGGGAGGGTCCGACCACTTAGCTTTCTTT. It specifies CASGLGGSDHLAFF.

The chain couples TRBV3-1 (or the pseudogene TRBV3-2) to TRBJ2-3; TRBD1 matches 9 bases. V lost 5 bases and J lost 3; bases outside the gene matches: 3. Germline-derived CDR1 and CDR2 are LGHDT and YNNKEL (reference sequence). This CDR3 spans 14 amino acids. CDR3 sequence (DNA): TGTGCCAGCAGCTCGGGACAGGGAACAGATACGCAGTATTTT. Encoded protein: CASSSGQGTDTQYF.

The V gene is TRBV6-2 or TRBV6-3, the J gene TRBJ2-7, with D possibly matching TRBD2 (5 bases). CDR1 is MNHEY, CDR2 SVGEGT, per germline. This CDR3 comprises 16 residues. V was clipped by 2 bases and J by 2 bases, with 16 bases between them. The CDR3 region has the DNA TGTGCCAGCAGTTACATGGCGGGCCCCGACCCCTACGAGCAGTACTTC. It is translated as CASSYMAGPDPYEQYF.

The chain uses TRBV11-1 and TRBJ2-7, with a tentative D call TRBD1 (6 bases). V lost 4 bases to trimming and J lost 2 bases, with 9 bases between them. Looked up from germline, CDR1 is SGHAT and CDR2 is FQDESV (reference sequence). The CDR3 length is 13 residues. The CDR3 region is CASSSGHPYEQYF. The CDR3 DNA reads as TGTGCCAGCAGCTCGGGACATCCCTACGAGCAGTACTTC.

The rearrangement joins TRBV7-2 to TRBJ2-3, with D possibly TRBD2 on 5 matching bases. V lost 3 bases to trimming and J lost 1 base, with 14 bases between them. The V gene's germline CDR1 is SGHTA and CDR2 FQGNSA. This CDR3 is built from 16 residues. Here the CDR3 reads CASSLVAGAGTDTQYF. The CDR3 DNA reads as TGTGCCAGCAGCTTGGTAGCCGGAGCGGGCACAGATACGCAGTATTTT.

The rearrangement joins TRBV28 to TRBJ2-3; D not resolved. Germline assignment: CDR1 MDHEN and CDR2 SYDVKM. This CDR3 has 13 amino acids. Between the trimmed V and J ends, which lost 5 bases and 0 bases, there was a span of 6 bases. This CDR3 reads CASSQASTDTQYF. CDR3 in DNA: TGTGCCAGCAGTCAGGCGAGCACAGATACGCAGTATTTT.

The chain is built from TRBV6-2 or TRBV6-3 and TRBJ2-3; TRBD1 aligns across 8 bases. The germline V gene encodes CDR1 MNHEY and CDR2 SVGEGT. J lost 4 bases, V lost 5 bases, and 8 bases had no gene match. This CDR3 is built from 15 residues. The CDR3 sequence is CASSLVRGQSDTQYF. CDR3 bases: TGTGCCAGCAGTCTGGTCAGGGGGCAGTCAGATACGCAGTATTTT.

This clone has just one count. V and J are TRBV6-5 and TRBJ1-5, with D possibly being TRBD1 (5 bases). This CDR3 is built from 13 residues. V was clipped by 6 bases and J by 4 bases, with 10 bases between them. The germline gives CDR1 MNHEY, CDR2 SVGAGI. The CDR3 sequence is CASRFSGNQPQHF. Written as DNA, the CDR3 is TGTGCCAGCAGATTTTCAGGGAATCAGCCCCAGCATTTT.

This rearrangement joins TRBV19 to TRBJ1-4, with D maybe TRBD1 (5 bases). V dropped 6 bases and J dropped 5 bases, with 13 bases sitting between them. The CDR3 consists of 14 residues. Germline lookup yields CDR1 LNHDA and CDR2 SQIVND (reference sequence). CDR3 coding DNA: TGTGCCAGTAGCAGGACACTCGAGAATGAAAAACTGTTTTTT. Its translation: CASSRTLENEKLFF.

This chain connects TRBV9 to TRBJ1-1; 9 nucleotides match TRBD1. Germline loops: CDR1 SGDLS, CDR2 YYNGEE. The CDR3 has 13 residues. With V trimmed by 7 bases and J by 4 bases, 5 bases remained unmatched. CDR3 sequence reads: CASGRDRATEAFF. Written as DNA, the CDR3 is TGTGCCAGCGGGCGGGACAGGGCCACTGAAGCTTTCTTT. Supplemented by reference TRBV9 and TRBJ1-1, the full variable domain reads DSGVTQTPKHLITATGQRVTLRCSPRSGDLSVYWYQQSLDQGLQFLIQYYNGEERAKGNILERFSAQQFPDLHSELNLSSLELGDSALYFCASGRDRATEAFFGQGTRLTVV.